Following are 6 T cell receptor beta chains from one sample sequenced in a study of cytomegalovirus exposure and HLA in healthy donors. Both 60 Vbeta primers and 13 Jbeta primers went into the PCR. Clones were sequenced by immunoSEQ multiplex PCR, and TCRdb holds only the in-frame ones, with some missing. The repertoire holds fewer than 140,000 clones, with 70% to 85% as singletons. Specimen: PBMCs. Source of these receptors: a boy aged 5-17 years in good health and CMV-seronegative.

Regarding this clone: Other nucleotide sequences in the sample specify the same CDR3. V and J are TRBV19 and TRBJ1-4, with 7 bases lining up with TRBD1. V lost 4 bases to trimming and J lost 2 bases; unmatched junction nucleotides: 4. The CDR3 is 15 residues long. Germline V gene data show CDR1 as LNHDA and CDR2 as SQIVND (reference sequence). The CDR3 here is CASSTRQGTNEKLFF. The CDR3 DNA reads TGTGCCAGTAGTACCCGACAGGGCACTAATGAAAAACTGTTTTTT.

As regards this clone: Other DNA sequences of this sample code for an identical CDR3. The chain combines TRBV2 with TRBJ2-6, with 8 bases identical to TRBD1. The germline gives CDR1 SNHLY, CDR2 FYNNEI. There are 14 residues in the CDR3. V lost 8 bases to trimming and J lost 2 bases; unmatched junction nucleotides: 2. The CDR3 region is CASSDRAGANVLTF. The CDR3 region has the DNA TGTGCCAGCTCGGACAGGGCTGGGGCCAACGTCCTGACTTTC.

This clone has only a few counts. The J gene is TRBJ1-5, the V gene TRBV2; D call uncertain. The CDR3 sequence is 14 residues long. Germline V gives CDR1 SNHLY, CDR2 FYNNEI. V was cut by 8 bases and J by 11 bases, with 22 bases left in between. The CDR3 DNA reads as TGTGCCAGCGGTTTAGACATAAACGGAATTACCCAGCATTTT. It yields the protein CASGLDINGITQHF.

V usage is TRBV18 and J usage is TRBJ2-1; 8 nucleotides align to TRBD1. The germline V gene has CDR1 KGHSH and CDR2 LQKENI. This CDR3 contains 15 residues. V dropped 4 bases and J dropped 7; count of bases not matched to a gene: 9. The chain's CDR3 is CASSRRTGWGNEQFF. The CDR3 DNA is TGTGCCAGCTCACGTCGGACAGGGTGGGGGAATGAGCAGTTCTTC.

The chain employs TRBV28 and TRBJ1-1; no clear D gene. The germline gives CDR1 MDHEN, CDR2 SYDVKM. The CDR3 is 16 amino acids. Trimming removed 3 bases at V and 7 bases at J, with 21 bases between. CDR3 sequence reads: CASSFSPAGRRDEAFF. CDR3 bases: TGTGCCAGCAGTTTTAGCCCTGCGGGGAGAAGGGATGAAGCTTTCTTT.

The rearrangement links TRBV28 to TRBJ1-5, with no clear D. This CDR3 comprises 14 residues. CDR1 and CDR2 (germline): MDHEN, SYDVKM. Trimming removed 8 bases at V and 0 bases at J, with 11 bases between. The CDR3 loop is CASLRAYSNQPQHF. In nucleotides, the CDR3 is TGTGCCAGCCTGCGGGCATATAGCAATCAGCCCCAGCATTTT.